These T cell receptor beta chains were read from a single sample in a study of identical twins. TCRdb reprocessed the 5' RACE reads with MiXCR, giving one entry per CDR3 protein. Found here are about 550,000 distinct CDR3 sequences, about 20% of them singletons; the top ten hold around 0.48%. This same sample was also taken into another study, of yellow fever vaccine responses in identical twins.

Sequencing was done on a sample of CD4+ T cells sorted from blood. These TCRs come from a woman aged 18-35 years in good health. CDR3s include the opening cysteine and the closing phenylalanine or tryptophan. The D gene is left open where the match is weak. Not all rows give a size; the values are once, few, many and, for expanded clones, a class.

CDR3 length: 14
V gene: TRBV27
J gene: TRBJ2-1
clone size: -
D gene: -
CDR3 protein: CASSKEGIYNEQFF
CDR3 DNA: TGTGCCAGCAGTAAGGAGGGGATCTACAATGAGCAGTTCTTC

CDR3 length: 13
V gene: TRBV6-2/TRBV6-3
J gene: TRBJ2-1
clone size: -
D gene: TRBD2
CDR3 protein: CASRLAVYNEQFF
CDR3 DNA: TGTGCCAGTAGACTAGCAGTTTACAATGAGCAGTTCTTC

CDR3 length: 12
V gene: TRBV6-6
J gene: TRBJ2-1
clone size: -
D gene: -
CDR3 protein: CASSNRKNEQFF
CDR3 DNA: TGTGCCAGCAGTAACAGGAAGAATGAGCAGTTCTTC

CDR3 length: 17
V gene: TRBV21-1
J gene: TRBJ2-5
clone size: few
D gene: -
CDR3 protein: CASSKGGLAGGEETQYF
CDR3 DNA: TGTGCCAGCAGCAAAGGAGGACTAGCGGGGGGAGAAGAGACCCAGTACTTC

CDR3 length: 17
V gene: TRBV12-3/TRBV12-4
J gene: TRBJ2-3
clone size: few
D gene: TRBD1
CDR3 protein: CASSYRQGAANTDTQYF
CDR3 DNA: TGTGCCAGCAGTTATCGGCAGGGGGCGGCTAACACAGATACGCAGTATTTT

CDR3 length: 13
V gene: TRBV20-1
J gene: TRBJ2-1
clone size: few
D gene: -
CDR3 protein: CSASFRGRGEQFF
CDR3 DNA: -

CDR3 length: 12
V gene: TRBV12-3/TRBV12-4
J gene: TRBJ2-3
clone size: -
D gene: TRBD2
CDR3 protein: CASRRESDTQYF
CDR3 DNA: TGTGCCAGCAGGCGGGAGTCAGATACGCAGTATTTT

CDR3 length: 11
V gene: TRBV3-1
J gene: TRBJ2-7
clone size: -
D gene: -
CDR3 protein: CASSQRYEQYF
CDR3 DNA: TGTGCCAGCAGCCAAAGATACGAGCAGTACTTC

CDR3 length: 14
V gene: TRBV11-2
J gene: TRBJ2-4
clone size: -
D gene: -
CDR3 protein: CASSQKRGGNIQYF
CDR3 DNA: TGTGCCAGCAGCCAAAAAAGGGGGGGGAACATTCAGTACTTC

CDR3 length: 16
V gene: TRBV5-1
J gene: TRBJ2-5
clone size: few
D gene: TRBD1
CDR3 protein: CASSVGTGEYQETQYF
CDR3 DNA: TGCGCCAGCAGCGTCGGGACAGGGGAGTACCAAGAGACCCAGTACTTC

CDR3 length: 15
V gene: TRBV12-3/TRBV12-4
J gene: TRBJ2-7
clone size: few
D gene: -
CDR3 protein: CASSKTGPGVYEQYF
CDR3 DNA: TGTGCCAGCAGCAAAACCGGCCCCGGGGTCTACGAGCAGTACTTC

CDR3 length: 14
V gene: TRBV5-1
J gene: TRBJ1-1
clone size: -
D gene: -
CDR3 protein: CASSLQVGGTEAFF
CDR3 DNA: TGCGCCAGCAGCTTGCAGGTCGGGGGCACTGAAGCTTTCTTT

CDR3 length: 14
V gene: TRBV5-1
J gene: TRBJ2-1
clone size: -
D gene: TRBD1
CDR3 protein: CASSRTGGTNEQFF
CDR3 DNA: TGCGCCAGCAGCCGGACAGGGGGCACGAATGAGCAGTTCTTC

CDR3 length: 17
V gene: TRBV9
J gene: TRBJ2-7
clone size: -
D gene: -
CDR3 protein: CASSPTGGSVPLSEQYF
CDR3 DNA: TGTGCCAGCAGCCCCACTGGGGGTAGCGTACCTCTTAGCGAGCAGTACTTC

CDR3 length: 15
V gene: TRBV9
J gene: TRBJ2-3
clone size: few
D gene: TRBD2
CDR3 protein: CASSKGLAGADTQYF
CDR3 DNA: TGTGCCAGCAGCAAGGGACTAGCAGGGGCAGATACGCAGTATTTT

CDR3 length: 13
V gene: TRBV20-1
J gene: TRBJ1-5
clone size: many
D gene: -
CDR3 protein: CSARDEVNQPQHF
CDR3 DNA: TGCAGTGCTAGAGATGAAGTCAATCAGCCCCAGCATTTT

CDR3 length: 15
V gene: TRBV6-5
J gene: TRBJ2-2
clone size: -
D gene: -
CDR3 protein: CASSYSFGVAGELFF
CDR3 DNA: TGTGCCAGCAGTTACTCGTTCGGGGTGGCCGGGGAGCTGTTTTTT

CDR3 length: 15
V gene: TRBV11-2
J gene: TRBJ2-2
clone size: few
D gene: -
CDR3 protein: CASSLDSGNTGELFF
CDR3 DNA: TGTGCCAGCAGCTTAGATTCAGGGAACACCGGGGAGCTGTTTTTT

CDR3 length: 16
V gene: TRBV15
J gene: TRBJ2-3
clone size: few
D gene: TRBD2
CDR3 protein: CATSREAGDPTDTQYF
CDR3 DNA: TGTGCCACCAGCAGAGAAGCGGGGGACCCCACAGATACGCAGTATTTT

CDR3 length: 13
V gene: TRBV20-1
J gene: TRBJ2-1
clone size: -
D gene: -
CDR3 protein: CSVSLAAYNEQFF
CDR3 DNA: TGCAGTGTTTCCCTAGCAGCCTACAATGAGCAGTTCTTC

CDR3 length: 18
V gene: TRBV5-1
J gene: TRBJ2-3
clone size: -
D gene: TRBD1
CDR3 protein: CASSLTPPGQGASDTQYF
CDR3 DNA: TGCGCCAGCAGCCTTACCCCACCGGGACAGGGGGCCTCAGATACGCAGTATTTT

CDR3 length: 15
V gene: TRBV24-1
J gene: TRBJ2-5
clone size: few
D gene: -
CDR3 protein: CATSDSGVGQETQYF
CDR3 DNA: TGTGCCACCAGTGATTCAGGGGTCGGCCAAGAGACCCAGTACTTC

CDR3 length: 13
V gene: TRBV7-9
J gene: TRBJ2-3
clone size: few
D gene: TRBD2
CDR3 protein: CASNAAGGGMQYF
CDR3 DNA: TGTGCCAGCAACGCGGCGGGAGGTGGGATGCAGTATTTT

CDR3 length: 13
V gene: TRBV20-1
J gene: TRBJ1-2
clone size: -
D gene: -
CDR3 protein: CRGIPTEPYGYTF
CDR3 DNA: TGCAGAGGTATCCCTACAGAGCCTTATGGCTACACCTTC

CDR3 length: 13
V gene: TRBV20-1
J gene: TRBJ2-3
clone size: many
D gene: TRBD2
CDR3 protein: CSARTSGTDTQYF
CDR3 DNA: TGCAGTGCTAGGACTAGCGGCACAGATACGCAGTATTTT

CDR3 length: 13
V gene: TRBV10-3
J gene: TRBJ1-5
clone size: few
D gene: -
CDR3 protein: CAIKPDSNQPQHF
CDR3 DNA: TGTGCCATCAAACCAGATAGCAATCAGCCCCAGCATTTT

CDR3 length: 15
V gene: TRBV25-1
J gene: TRBJ2-3
clone size: few
D gene: TRBD2
CDR3 protein: CASSEWSGSTDTQYF
CDR3 DNA: TGTGCCAGCAGTGAATGGAGCGGGAGTACAGATACGCAGTATTTT

CDR3 length: 15
V gene: TRBV12-3/TRBV12-4
J gene: TRBJ2-3
clone size: many
D gene: TRBD2
CDR3 protein: CASSFGTSGTDTQYF
CDR3 DNA: TGTGCCAGCAGTTTTGGGACTAGCGGCACAGATACGCAGTATTTT

CDR3 length: 15
V gene: TRBV10-3
J gene: TRBJ2-1
clone size: -
D gene: TRBD1
CDR3 protein: CAISESGLPGGEQFF
CDR3 DNA: TGTGCCATCAGTGAGTCCGGGCTCCCAGGGGGTGAGCAGTTCTTC

CDR3 length: 13
V gene: TRBV6-6
J gene: TRBJ2-5
clone size: -
D gene: -
CDR3 protein: CASSYARRETQYF
CDR3 DNA: TGTGCCAGCAGTTACGCTAGACGAGAGACCCAGTACTTC

CDR3 length: 16
V gene: TRBV11-2
J gene: TRBJ2-3
clone size: -
D gene: TRBD2
CDR3 protein: CASSLELAANTDTQYF
CDR3 DNA: TGTGCCAGCAGCTTAGAACTAGCGGCAAACACAGATACGCAGTATTTT

CDR3 length: 12
V gene: TRBV5-5
J gene: TRBJ1-5
clone size: -
D gene: -
CDR3 protein: CASSLDNQPQHF
CDR3 DNA: TGTGCCAGCAGCTTGGACAATCAGCCCCAGCATTTT

CDR3 length: 11
V gene: TRBV20-1
J gene: TRBJ2-7
clone size: -
D gene: -
CDR3 protein: CSASPDGPQYF
CDR3 DNA: TGCAGTGCTAGTCCAGATGGGCCGCAGTACTTC

CDR3 length: 15
V gene: TRBV28
J gene: TRBJ2-3
clone size: -
D gene: TRBD1
CDR3 protein: CASRPRQGGKDTQYF
CDR3 DNA: TGTGCCAGCAGACCCCGACAGGGGGGTAAAGATACGCAGTATTTT

CDR3 length: 15
V gene: TRBV5-4
J gene: TRBJ2-1
clone size: -
D gene: -
CDR3 protein: CASSLAASVYNEQFF
CDR3 DNA: TGTGCCAGCAGCTTGGCGGCTAGCGTATACAATGAGCAGTTCTTC

CDR3 length: 15
V gene: TRBV4-1
J gene: TRBJ2-5
clone size: -
D gene: -
CDR3 protein: CASSQRGWGSETQYF
CDR3 DNA: TGCGCCAGCAGCCAGCGAGGGTGGGGCTCGGAGACCCAGTACTTC

CDR3 length: 13
V gene: TRBV3-1
J gene: TRBJ2-7
clone size: -
D gene: -
CDR3 protein: CASGGGVAGEQYF
CDR3 DNA: TGTGCCAGCGGAGGGGGGGTAGCCGGCGAGCAGTACTTC

CDR3 length: 14
V gene: TRBV29-1
J gene: TRBJ2-2
clone size: few
D gene: -
CDR3 protein: CSVLRGVNTGELFF
CDR3 DNA: TGCAGCGTTCTTCGGGGCGTGAACACCGGGGAGCTGTTTTTT

CDR3 length: 17
V gene: TRBV7-9
J gene: TRBJ2-3
clone size: -
D gene: TRBD2
CDR3 protein: CASSLILGTSGTDTQYF
CDR3 DNA: TGTGCCAGCAGCTTGATCCTCGGGACTAGCGGCACAGATACGCAGTATTTT

CDR3 length: 12
V gene: TRBV12-3/TRBV12-4
J gene: TRBJ1-5
clone size: few
D gene: -
CDR3 protein: CASSLGRRPQHF
CDR3 DNA: TGTGCCAGCAGTTTAGGGCGTCGGCCCCAGCATTTT